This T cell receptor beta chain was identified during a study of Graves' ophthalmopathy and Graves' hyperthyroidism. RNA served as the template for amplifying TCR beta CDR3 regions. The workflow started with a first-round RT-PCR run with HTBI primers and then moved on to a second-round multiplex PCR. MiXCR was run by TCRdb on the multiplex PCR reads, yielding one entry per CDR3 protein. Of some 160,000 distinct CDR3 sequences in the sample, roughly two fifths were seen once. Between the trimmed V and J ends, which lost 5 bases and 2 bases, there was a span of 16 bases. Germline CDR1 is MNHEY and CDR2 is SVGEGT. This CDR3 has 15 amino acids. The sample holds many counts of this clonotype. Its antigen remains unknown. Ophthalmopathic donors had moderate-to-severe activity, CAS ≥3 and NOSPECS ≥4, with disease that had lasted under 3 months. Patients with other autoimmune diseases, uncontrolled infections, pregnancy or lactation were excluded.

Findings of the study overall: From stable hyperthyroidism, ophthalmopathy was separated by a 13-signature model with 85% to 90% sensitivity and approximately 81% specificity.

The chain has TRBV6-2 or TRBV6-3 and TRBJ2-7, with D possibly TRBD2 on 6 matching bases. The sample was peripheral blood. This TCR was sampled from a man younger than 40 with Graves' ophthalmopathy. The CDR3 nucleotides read TGTGCCAGCAGTGATACTAGCAGGGAACCCTACGAGCAGTACTTC. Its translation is CASSDTSREPYEQYF.